Sequencing of this T cell receptor beta chain was carried out in a study of human versus mouse CDR3 diversity and MHC coevolution. Study findings and constraints: Two of the three human donors had the lowest clonal inequality.

Worth noting for this clone: The antigen remains undetermined.

Produced via immunoSEQ multiplex PCR; TCRdb's table is partial and in-frame only. The sample has tens of thousands of clones, roughly 94% seen once; the top ten hold under 20%. Naive CD4 T cells were sorted as CD45RO-negative, CD62L-positive. There are 17 residues in the CDR3. The V and J ends lost 4 bases and 4 bases, in that order; junction bases with no gene match: 14. CDR1 and CDR2 from the germline V gene are SGHDT and YYEEEE. V usage is TRBV5-6 and J usage is TRBJ2-1; TRBD2 aligns across 7 bases. Material: naive CD4+ T cells from blood. Subset denoted: CD45RO-negative CD62L-positive naive CD4 T cells. This receptor was identified in a person between 55 and 70 years old in good health. The CDR3 reads CASSGHYRASGYNEQFF. The CDR3 coding sequence is TGTGCCAGCAGCGGCCACTACCGGGCTAGCGGATACAATGAGCAGTTCTTC.